One and the same sample provided the 5 T cell receptor beta chains below, sequenced in a study of T cells in women clearing cervical HPV infection. Using immunoSEQ multiplex PCR, the repertoire was profiled, and TCRdb retains in-frame clones only, with some absent. The ten most abundant clones cover 0.95% to 1.5% of a sample with roughly 40,000 clones. Material: blood buffy coat. The receptors derive from a woman aged 18 to 69 with a cervical HPV16 infection that either progressed to CIN3+ or cleared (not recorded which).

Points on this clone: The DNA ends 3 residues before the CDR3 does, and the rest of the CDR3 is filled in from the germline J gene. The chain uses TRBV10-1 and TRBJ2-3; TRBD1 or TRBD2 may be the D gene (5 bases each). The length of the CDR3 is 15 residues. Germline loops: CDR1 WNHNN, CDR2 SYGVQD (reference sequence). The V end was cut by 2 bases, the J end by 4 bases, with 13 bases between. The CDR3 spells CASSEGRGVPDTQYF. CDR3 bases read: TGCGCCAGCAGTGAGGGTAGAGGGGTCCCAGATACG.

Of note for this clone: Sequencing ends 3 residues short of the CDR3 end; the germline J gene provides the rest. The rearrangement joins TRBV6-2 or TRBV6-3 to TRBJ2-1; 8 bases are shared with TRBD1. V lost 7 bases and J lost 8; bases outside the gene matches: 10. Germline assignment: CDR1 MNHEY and CDR2 SVGEGT. The CDR3 has 14 amino acids. CDR3 residues: CASTRRSGGDEQFF. The CDR3 DNA, read in part, is TGTGCCAGCACCCGGAGGTCAGGGGGCGATGAG.

Comments on this clone: Germline and junction disagree at one end, which may indicate a read error. The read ends 3 residues before the CDR3 terminus; that terminus is restored from the germline J gene. The chain has TRBV7-3 and TRBJ2-7; D is unclear. CDR3 length equals 13 residues. Germline loops: CDR1 SGHTA, CDR2 FQGTGA. CDR3: CSSSLGPTYEQYF. The DNA read from the CDR3 is TGTTCCAGCAGCTTAGGGCCGACCTACGAG.

To note about this clone: The CDR3 end falls 3 residues outside the read, so it is completed with the germline J gene. The chain links TRBV19 to TRBJ2-2, with D unresolved. Germline assignment: CDR1 LNHDA and CDR2 SQIVND (reference sequence). The V and J ends lost 6 bases and 10 bases respectively, with 12 bases between them. The CDR3 has 12 amino acids. The CDR3 here is CASRNFPTELFF. The CDR3 DNA, read in part, is TGTGCCAGTAGGAACTTCCCAACGGAG.

Concerning this clone: The DNA ends 3 residues before the CDR3 does, and the rest of the CDR3 is filled in from the germline J gene. The chain recombines TRBV7-9 with TRBJ2-4; TRBD1 matches 7 bases. From germline, CDR1 is SEHNR and CDR2 FQNEAQ (reference sequence). This CDR3 spans 14 amino acids. Here the CDR3 reads CASTLTGQYYGQYF. The sequenced part of the CDR3 DNA is TGTGCCAGCACCCTGACAGGGCAATACTATGGT.